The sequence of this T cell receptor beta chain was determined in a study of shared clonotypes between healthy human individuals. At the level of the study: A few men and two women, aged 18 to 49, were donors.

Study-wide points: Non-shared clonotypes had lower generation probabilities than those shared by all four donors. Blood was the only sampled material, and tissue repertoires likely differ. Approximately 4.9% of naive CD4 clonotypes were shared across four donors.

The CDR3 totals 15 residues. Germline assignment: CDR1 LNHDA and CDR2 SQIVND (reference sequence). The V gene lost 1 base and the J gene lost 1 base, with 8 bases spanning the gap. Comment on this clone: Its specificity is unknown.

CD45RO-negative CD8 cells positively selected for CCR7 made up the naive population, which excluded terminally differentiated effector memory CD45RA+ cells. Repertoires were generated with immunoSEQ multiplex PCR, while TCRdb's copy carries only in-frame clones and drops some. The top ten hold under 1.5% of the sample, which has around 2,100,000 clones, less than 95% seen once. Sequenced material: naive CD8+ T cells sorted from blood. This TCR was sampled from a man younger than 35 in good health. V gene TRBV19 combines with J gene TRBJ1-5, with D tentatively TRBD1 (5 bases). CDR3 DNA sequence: TGTGCCAGTAGTATAGCCTGGGACAGCAATCAGCCCCAGCATTTT. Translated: CASSIAWDSNQPQHF.